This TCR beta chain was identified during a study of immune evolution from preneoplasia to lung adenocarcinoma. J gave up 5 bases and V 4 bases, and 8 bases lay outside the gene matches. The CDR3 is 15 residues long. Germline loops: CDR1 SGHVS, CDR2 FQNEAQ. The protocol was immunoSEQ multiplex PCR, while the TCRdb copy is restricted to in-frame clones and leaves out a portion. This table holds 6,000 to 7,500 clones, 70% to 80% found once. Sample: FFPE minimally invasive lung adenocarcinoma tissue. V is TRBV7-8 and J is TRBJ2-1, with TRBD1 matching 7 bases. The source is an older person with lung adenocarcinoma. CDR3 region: CASSSGTALHNEQFF. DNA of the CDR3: TGTGCCAGCAGCTCCGGGACAGCCCTTCACAATGAGCAGTTCTTC. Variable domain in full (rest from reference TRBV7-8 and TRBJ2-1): GAGVSQSPRYKVAKRGQDVALRCDPISGHVSLFWYQQALGQGPEFLTYFQNEAQLDKSGLPSDRFFAERPEGSVSTLKIQRTQQEDSAVYLCASSSGTALHNEQFFGPGTRLTVL.